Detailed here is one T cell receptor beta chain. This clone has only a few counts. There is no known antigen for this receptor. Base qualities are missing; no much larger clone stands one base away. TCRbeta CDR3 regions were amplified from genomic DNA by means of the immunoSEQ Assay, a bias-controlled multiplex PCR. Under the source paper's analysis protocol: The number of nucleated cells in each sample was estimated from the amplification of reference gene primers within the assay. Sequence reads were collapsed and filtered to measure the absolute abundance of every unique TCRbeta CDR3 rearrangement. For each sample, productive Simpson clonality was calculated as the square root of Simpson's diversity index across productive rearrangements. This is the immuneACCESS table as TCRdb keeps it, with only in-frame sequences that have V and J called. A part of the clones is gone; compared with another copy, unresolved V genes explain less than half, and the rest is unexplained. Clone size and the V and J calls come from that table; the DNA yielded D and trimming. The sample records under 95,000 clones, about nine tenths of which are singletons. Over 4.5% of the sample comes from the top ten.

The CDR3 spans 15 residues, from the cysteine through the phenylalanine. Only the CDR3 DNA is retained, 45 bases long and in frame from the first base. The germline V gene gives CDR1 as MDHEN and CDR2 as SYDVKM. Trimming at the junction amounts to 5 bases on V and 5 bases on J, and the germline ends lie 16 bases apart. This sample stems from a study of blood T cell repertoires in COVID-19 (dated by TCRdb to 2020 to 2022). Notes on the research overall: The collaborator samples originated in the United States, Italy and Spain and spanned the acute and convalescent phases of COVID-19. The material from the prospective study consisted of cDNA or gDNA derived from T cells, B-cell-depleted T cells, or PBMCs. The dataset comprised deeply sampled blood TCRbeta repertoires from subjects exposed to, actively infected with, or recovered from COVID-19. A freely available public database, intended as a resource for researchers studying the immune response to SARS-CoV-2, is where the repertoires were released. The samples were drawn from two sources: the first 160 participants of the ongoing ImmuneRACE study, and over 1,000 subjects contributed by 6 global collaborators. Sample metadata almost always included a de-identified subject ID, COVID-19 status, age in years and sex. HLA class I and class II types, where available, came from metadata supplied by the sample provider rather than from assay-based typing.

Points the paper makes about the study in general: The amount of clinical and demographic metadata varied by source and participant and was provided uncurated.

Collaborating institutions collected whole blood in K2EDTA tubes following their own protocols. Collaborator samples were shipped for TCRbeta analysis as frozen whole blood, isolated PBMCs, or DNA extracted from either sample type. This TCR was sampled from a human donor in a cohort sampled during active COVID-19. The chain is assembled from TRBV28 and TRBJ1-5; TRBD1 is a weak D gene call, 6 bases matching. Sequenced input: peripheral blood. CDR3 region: CASSPGGRWDQPQHF. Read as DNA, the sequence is TGTGCCAGCAGTCCCGGGGGGCGTTGGGATCAGCCCCAGCATTTT.